The clone carrying this T cell receptor beta chain was observed at least ten times. Trimming shortened V by 3 bases and J by 1 base, and 10 bases separated the two germline ends. The CDR3 is 15 residues long. Preparation of the TCRbeta library was carried out with unique molecular identifiers. TCRdb called the PCR reads again in MiXCR, with one record for every CDR3 protein. The sample has about 610,000 distinct CDR3 sequences, over 9.5% seen once; the top ten hold about 4%. The sample originates from a study of T-cell reconstitution after alpha-beta-depleted transplantation in children. This receptor was identified in a human donor who donated a stem cell graft to a child with acute myeloid leukemia. The chain joins TRBV12-3 or TRBV12-4 to TRBJ2-4; D is unclear. The input for sequencing was PBMCs from the stem cell graft donor, taken from the stem cell graft. In DNA form, the CDR3 reads TGTGCCAGCAGTTTCCGCACGGTTGCCAAAAACATTCAGTACTTC. This gives the protein CASSFRTVAKNIQYF.